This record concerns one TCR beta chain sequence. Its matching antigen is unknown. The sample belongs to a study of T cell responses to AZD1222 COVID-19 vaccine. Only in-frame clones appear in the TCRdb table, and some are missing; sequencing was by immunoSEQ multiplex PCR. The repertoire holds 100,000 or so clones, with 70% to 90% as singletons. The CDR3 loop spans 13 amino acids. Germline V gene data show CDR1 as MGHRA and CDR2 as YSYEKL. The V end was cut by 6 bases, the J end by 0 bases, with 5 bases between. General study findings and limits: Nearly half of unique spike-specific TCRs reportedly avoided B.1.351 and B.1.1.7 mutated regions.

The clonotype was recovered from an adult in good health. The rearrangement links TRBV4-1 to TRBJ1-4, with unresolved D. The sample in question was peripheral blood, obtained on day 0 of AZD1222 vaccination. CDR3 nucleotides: TGCGCCAGCAGACGTGCAACTAATGAAAAACTGTTTTTT. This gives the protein CASRRATNEKLFF.